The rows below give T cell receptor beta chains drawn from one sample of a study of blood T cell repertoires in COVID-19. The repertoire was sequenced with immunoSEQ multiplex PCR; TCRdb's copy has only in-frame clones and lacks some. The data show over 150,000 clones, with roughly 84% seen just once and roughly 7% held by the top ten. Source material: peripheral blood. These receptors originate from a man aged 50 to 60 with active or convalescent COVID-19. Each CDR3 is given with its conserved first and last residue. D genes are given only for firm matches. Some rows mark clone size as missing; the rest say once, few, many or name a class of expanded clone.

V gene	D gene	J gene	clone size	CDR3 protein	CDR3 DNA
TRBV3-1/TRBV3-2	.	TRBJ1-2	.	CASSQDSVPVYGYTF	TGTGCCAGCAGCCAAGATAGTGTTCCGGTCTATGGCTACACCTTC
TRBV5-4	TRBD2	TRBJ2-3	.	CASSLRLAGGSTDTQYF	TGTGCCAGCAGCTTACGACTAGCGGGGGGGAGCACAGATACGCAGTATTTT
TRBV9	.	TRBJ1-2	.	CASSVVTNYGYTF	TGTGCCAGCAGCGTAGTCACAAACTATGGCTACACCTTC
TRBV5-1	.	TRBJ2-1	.	CASSLDQINEQFF	TGCGCCAGCAGCTTGGACCAGATCAATGAGCAGTTCTTC
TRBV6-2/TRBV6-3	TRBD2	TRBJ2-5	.	CASSLAGGLETQYF	TGTGCCAGCAGCCTAGCGGGGGGGCTGGAGACCCAGTACTTC
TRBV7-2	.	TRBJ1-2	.	CASSLTTGYGGYTF	TGTGCCAGCAGCCTTACAACAGGGTATGGTGGCTACACCTTC
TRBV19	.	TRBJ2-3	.	CASSGQISTDTQYF	TGTGCCAGCTCCGGACAGATTAGCACAGATACGCAGTATTTT
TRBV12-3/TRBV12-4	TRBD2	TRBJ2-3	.	CASNRAGSTQYF	TGTGCCAGCAACAGAGCGGGGTCGACGCAGTATTTT
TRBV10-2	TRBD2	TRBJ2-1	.	CASRLSGRADEQFF	TGCGCCAGCAGACTTAGCGGGAGGGCGGATGAGCAGTTCTTC
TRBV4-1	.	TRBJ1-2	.	CASSQEGQYNYGYTF	TGCGCCAGCAGCCAAGAAGGACAGTATAACTATGGCTACACCTTC
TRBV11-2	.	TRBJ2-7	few	CASSLTGYEQYF	TGTGCCAGCAGTTTAACAGGATACGAGCAGTACTTC
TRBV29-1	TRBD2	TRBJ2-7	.	CSWGWGAGEAYEQYF	TGCAGCTGGGGTTGGGGAGCGGGAGAGGCGTACGAGCAGTACTTC
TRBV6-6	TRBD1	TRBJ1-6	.	CASSKQGSSYNSPLHF	TGTGCCAGCAGCAAACAGGGGAGCTCCTATAATTCACCCCTCCACTTT
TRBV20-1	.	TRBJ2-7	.	CSASTQRYEQYF	TGCAGTGCTAGTACCCAGAGGTACGAGCAGTACTTC
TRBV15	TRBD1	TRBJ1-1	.	CATSRGPPGTGNTEAFF	TGTGCCACCAGCAGAGGCCCTCCCGGGACAGGGAACACTGAAGCTTTCTTT
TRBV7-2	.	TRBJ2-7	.	CASSYEEGYEQYF	TGTGCCAGCAGCTACGAGGAGGGTTACGAGCAGTACTTC
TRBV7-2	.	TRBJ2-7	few	CASSLGAGKGYEQYF	TGTGCCAGCAGCTTAGGAGCGGGTAAGGGCTACGAGCAGTACTTC
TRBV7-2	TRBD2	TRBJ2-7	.	CASSHSTQLAGSYEQYF	TGTGCCAGCAGCCACTCTACTCAATTAGCGGGGTCCTACGAGCAGTACTTC
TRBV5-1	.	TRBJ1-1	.	CASSLSGGTEAFF	TGCGCCAGCAGCTTGTCCGGGGGGACTGAAGCTTTCTTT
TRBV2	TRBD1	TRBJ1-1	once	CASSDQDREAFF	TGTGCCAGCAGTGATCAGGACAGGGAGGCTTTCTTT
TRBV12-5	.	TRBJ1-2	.	CASGLARSDYGYTF	TGTGCTAGTGGCCTCGCGAGAAGTGACTATGGCTACACCTTC
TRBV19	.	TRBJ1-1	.	CASSLISDTEAFF	TGTGCCAGTAGTCTAATATCGGACACTGAAGCTTTCTTT
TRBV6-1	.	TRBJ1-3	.	CASSDPAGNTIYF	TGTGCCAGCAGTGACCCGGCTGGAAACACCATATATTTT
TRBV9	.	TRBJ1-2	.	CASSVAGAGGVGIYGYTF	TGTGCCAGCAGCGTAGCCGGGGCAGGAGGGGTAGGGATCTATGGCTACACCTTC
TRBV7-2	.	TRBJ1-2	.	CASSRGGSYGYTF	TGTGCCAGCAGCCGTGGGGGGAGCTATGGCTACACCTTC
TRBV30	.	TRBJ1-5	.	CAWTTGTSNQPQHF	TGTGCCTGGACCACAGGGACTAGCAATCAGCCCCAGCATTTT
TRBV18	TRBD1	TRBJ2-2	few	CASSPPNRGTGELFF	TGTGCCAGCTCCCCTCCAAACAGGGGCACCGGGGAGCTGTTTTTT
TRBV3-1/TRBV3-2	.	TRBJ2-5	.	CASNPGDAETQYF	TGTGCCAGCAACCCGGGAGACGCGGAGACCCAGTACTTC
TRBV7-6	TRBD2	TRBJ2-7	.	CASSSRTAGSGLGEQYF	TGTGCCAGCAGCTCCCGGACGGCGGGTAGCGGGTTGGGCGAGCAGTACTTC
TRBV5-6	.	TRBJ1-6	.	CASSLLTGNSPLHF	TGTGCCAGCAGCTTATTAACAGGGAATTCACCCCTCCACTTT
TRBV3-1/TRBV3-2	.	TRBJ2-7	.	CASSHSLRGPSYEQYF	TGTGCCAGCAGCCATAGCCTCAGAGGGCCCTCCTACGAGCAGTACTTC
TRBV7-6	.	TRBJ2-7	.	CASSFGGTNSYEQYF	TGTGCCAGCAGTTTCGGTGGGACAAATTCCTACGAGCAGTACTTC
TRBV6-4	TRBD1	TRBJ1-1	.	CASRNLRGRTEAFF	TGTGCCAGCAGGAACCTCAGGGGGCGGACTGAAGCTTTCTTT
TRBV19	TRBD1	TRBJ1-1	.	CASSISTGPRNTEAFF	TGTGCCAGTAGTATCTCGACAGGGCCTCGGAACACTGAAGCTTTCTTT
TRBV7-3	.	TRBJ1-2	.	CASSPPGGGYTF	TGTGCCAGCAGCCCCCCGGGGGGTGGCTACACCTTC
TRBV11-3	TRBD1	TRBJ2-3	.	CASSLLGTVGDTQYF	TGTGCCAGCAGCTTACTCGGGACAGTGGGAGATACGCAGTATTTT
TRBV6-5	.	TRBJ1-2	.	CATLVEQGRGYTF	TGTGCCACACTCGTGGAACAGGGCCGAGGCTACACCTTC
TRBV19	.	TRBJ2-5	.	CASSRYVEGQETQYF	TGTGCCAGTAGCAGATATGTAGAGGGACAAGAGACCCAGTACTTC
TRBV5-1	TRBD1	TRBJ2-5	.	CASSLGQAVSYF	TGCGCCAGCAGCCTCGGACAGGCGGTTTCGTACTTC
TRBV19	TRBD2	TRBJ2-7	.	CASSNLAGGGEQYF	TGTGCCAGTAGTAATCTAGCGGGAGGCGGGGAGCAGTACTTC
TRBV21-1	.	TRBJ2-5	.	CASSKRTSGSLKETQYF	TGTGCCAGCAGCAAAAGGACTAGCGGGTCCTTGAAAGAGACCCAGTACTTC